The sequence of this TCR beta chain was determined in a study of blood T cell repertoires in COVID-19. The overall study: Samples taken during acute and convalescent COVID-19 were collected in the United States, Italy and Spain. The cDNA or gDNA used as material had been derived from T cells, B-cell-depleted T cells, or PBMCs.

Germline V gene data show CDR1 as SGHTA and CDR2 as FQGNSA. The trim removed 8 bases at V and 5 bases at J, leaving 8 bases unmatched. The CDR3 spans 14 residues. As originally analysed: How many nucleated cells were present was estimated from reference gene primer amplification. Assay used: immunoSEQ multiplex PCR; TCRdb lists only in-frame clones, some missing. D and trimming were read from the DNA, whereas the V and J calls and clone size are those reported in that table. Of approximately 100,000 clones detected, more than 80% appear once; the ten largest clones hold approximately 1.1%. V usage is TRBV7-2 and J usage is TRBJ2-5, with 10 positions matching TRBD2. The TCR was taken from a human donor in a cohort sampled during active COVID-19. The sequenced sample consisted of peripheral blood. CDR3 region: CASLASGGSETQYF. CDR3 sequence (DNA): TGTGCCAGCTTGGCTAGCGGGGGAAGCGAGACCCAGTACTTC.